This paragraph covers one TCR beta chain sequence. Its target is not known. This specimen belongs to a study of metastatic and nonmetastatic thyroid tumors. Using MiXCR, TCRdb reanalyzed the PCR reads. In the table there are 15,000 to 20,000 clones, about 26% of which are singletons. Study findings and constraints: TCR beta diversity was reportedly significantly higher in malignant thyroid tumors than benign nodules, in blood and tumor.

Ahead of thyroid surgery, no patient had received treatment of any kind. In germline, CDR1 is SGHVS, CDR2 FNYEAQ. V was clipped by 2 bases and J by 8 bases; unmatched bases: 7. The CDR3 consists of 15 residues. The TCR was taken from a female donor with papillary thyroid cancer or a benign thyroid nodule (not recorded which). Some clones in this sample may be carry-over from other donors' samples. The sample taken for sequencing was adjacent normal tissue. The chain has TRBV7-6 and TRBJ2-1; 9 bases match TRBD1. The CDR3 sequence: CASSLTGTGLDEQFF. The CDR3 DNA is TGTGCCAGCAGCTTAACCGGGACAGGGTTGGATGAGCAGTTCTTC.